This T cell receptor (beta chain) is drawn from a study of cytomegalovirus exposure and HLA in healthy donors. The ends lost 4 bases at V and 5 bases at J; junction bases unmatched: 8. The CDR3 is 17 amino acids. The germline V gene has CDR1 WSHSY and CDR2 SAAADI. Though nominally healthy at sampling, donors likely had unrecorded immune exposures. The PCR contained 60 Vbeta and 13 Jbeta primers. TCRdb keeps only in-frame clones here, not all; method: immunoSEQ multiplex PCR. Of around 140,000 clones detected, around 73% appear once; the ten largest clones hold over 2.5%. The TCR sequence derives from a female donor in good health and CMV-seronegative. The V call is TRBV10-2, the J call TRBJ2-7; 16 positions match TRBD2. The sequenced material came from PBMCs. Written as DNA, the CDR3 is TGCGCCAGCAGTGTAAGGGGACTAGCGGGGGGGAGGAACGAGCAGTACTTC. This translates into CASSVRGLAGGRNEQYF.